The next 23 T cell receptor beta chains were all read from a single sample in a study of cytomegalovirus exposure and HLA in healthy donors. PCR used 60 Vbeta primers and 13 Jbeta primers. The protocol was immunoSEQ multiplex PCR, while the TCRdb copy is restricted to in-frame clones and leaves out a portion. Of some 150,000 clones detected, about 80% appear once; the ten largest clones hold under 2%. The sample consisted of PBMCs. These receptors all stem from a woman in her thirties or forties in good health and CMV-seronegative.

This chain links TRBV7-9 with TRBJ2-7; 11 nucleotides line up with TRBD2. In germline, CDR1 is SEHNR, CDR2 FQNEAQ (reference sequence). V lost 5 bases to trimming and J lost 6 bases; unmatched junction nucleotides: 6. The CDR3 contains 14 residues. The CDR3: CASSLTSGKREQYF. In DNA form, the CDR3 reads TGTGCCAGCAGCCTGACTAGCGGGAAGCGCGAGCAGTACTTC.

In this sample, this clone turned up once. CDR3 sequence (DNA): TGTGCCAGCAGTAAGGGGACAGCCACCTACGAGCAGTACTTC. Protein sequence: CASSKGTATYEQYF. The chain combines TRBV6-5 with TRBJ2-7; 7 nucleotides agree with TRBD1. Germline CDR1 is MNHEY and CDR2 is SVGAGI. V lost 5 bases to trimming and J lost 2 bases; unmatched junction nucleotides: 6. The CDR3 consists of 14 residues.

V and J are TRBV19 and TRBJ2-1; perhaps TRBD1 as D (6 bases). CDR3 size: 15 residues. The germline gives CDR1 LNHDA, CDR2 SQIVND (reference sequence). Trimming cost V 5 bases and J 3 bases, with 14 bases left between them. The CDR3 loop reads CASSPRRTDYNEQFF. For the CDR3, the DNA is TGTGCCAGTAGTCCAAGGCGGACAGACTACAATGAGCAGTTCTTC.

The CDR3 reads CASSSLAGEKGEQYF. The CDR3 DNA reads as TGTGCCAGCAGCTCGCTAGCGGGAGAAAAGGGCGAGCAGTACTTC. The genes are TRBV7-2 and TRBJ2-7, with 10 bases that match TRBD2. This CDR3 contains 15 residues. Germline V gene lookup returns CDR1 SGHTA and CDR2 FQGNSA. The J segment lost 6 bases and the V segment lost 4 bases, leaving 9 bases of the junction unmatched.

The rearrangement joins TRBV11-2 to TRBJ2-3; 8 bases match TRBD1. Trimming cost V 3 bases and J 3 bases; bases outside gene matches: 5. The CDR3 length is 15 residues. Germline V lookup: CDR1 SGHAT, CDR2 FQNNGV. CDR3 DNA sequence: TGTGCCAGCAGCTTTGGACAGGGCTTGACAGATACGCAGTATTTT. Translating it yields CASSFGQGLTDTQYF.

The chain recombines TRBV19 with TRBJ2-6, with 13 bases fitting TRBD2. Trimming at V came to 7 bases and at J to 0 bases, leaving 6 bases not matched to a gene. Germline CDR1 LNHDA, CDR2 SQIVND (reference sequence). The CDR3 loop spans 18 amino acids. The DNA for the CDR3 is TGTGCCAGTATCTGGACTAGCGGGGGTTTCTCTGGGGCCAACGTCCTGACTTTC. This encodes CASIWTSGGFSGANVLTF.

The chain joins TRBV5-4 to TRBJ1-1, with no clear D. Germline V gene sequence: CDR1 SGHNT, CDR2 YYREEE (reference sequence). This CDR3 spans 16 amino acids. V lost 2 bases and J 0 bases, leaving 14 bases between the germline ends. The CDR3 sequence: CASSFGRGQVNTEAFF. The CDR3 DNA reads as TGTGCCAGCAGCTTCGGCCGAGGGCAGGTGAACACTGAAGCTTTCTTT.

The chain combines TRBV5-1 with TRBJ2-7; TRBD1 matches at 10 bases. V lost 2 bases, J lost 4 bases, and 6 bases stayed unmatched. The germline V gene has CDR1 SGHRS and CDR2 YFSETQ. There are 15 residues in the CDR3. The CDR3 loop is CASSFGQGGEYEQYF. CDR3 sequence (DNA): TGCGCCAGCAGCTTCGGACAGGGGGGCGAGTACGAGCAGTACTTC.

In DNA, the CDR3 is TGTGCCAGCATTCCAGGGGGCAGGGCTAGTACTGAAGCTTTCTTT. Residues: CASIPGGRASTEAFF. The chain links TRBV28 to TRBJ1-1; 8 bases align to TRBD1. The CDR3 extends over 15 amino acids. V was pared by 7 bases and J by 5 bases, with 12 bases of the junction left unmatched. The germline gives CDR1 MDHEN, CDR2 SYDVKM.

This clone was detected only a few times. V and J are TRBV10-3 and TRBJ2-1; tentatively, D is TRBD1 (6 bases). Germline V lookup: CDR1 ENHRY, CDR2 SYGVKD. The V end lost 7 bases, the J end lost 9 bases, and 10 bases lay between the germline ends. The CDR3 runs 11 residues. CDR3 region: CAITQGREQFF. The CDR3 DNA reads as TGTGCCATCACACAGGGACGTGAGCAGTTCTTC.

This sequence joins TRBV11-2 and TRBJ2-3; 8 bases align to TRBD1. The CDR3 is 12 residues long. The ends lost 5 bases at V and 9 bases at J; junction bases unmatched: 4. CDR1 is SGHAT and CDR2 is FQNNGV in the germline V gene. The DNA for the CDR3 is TGTGCCAGCAGCCCAGGGGGCAGGACGCAGTATTTT. This gives the protein CASSPGGRTQYF.

V gene TRBV6-5 combines with J gene TRBJ2-7; 12 bases align to TRBD2. Germline loops: CDR1 MNHEY, CDR2 SVGAGI. The V and J ends lost 6 bases and 2 bases, in that order; junction bases with no gene match: 5. The CDR3 has 15 amino acids. CDR3 nucleotides: TGTGCCAGCAGAGCACTAGCGGGAGGCGCCTACGAGCAGTACTTC. Encoded protein: CASRALAGGAYEQYF.

The CDR3 DNA follows: TGTGCCTGGAGACCATTAGCGGGAGGGCCCCACGAGCAGTACTTC. It specifies CAWRPLAGGPHEQYF. The V gene is TRBV30, the J gene TRBJ2-7; TRBD2 matches at 11 bases. The CDR3 contains 15 residues. Trimming removed 3 bases from V and 5 bases from J; junction bases left unmatched: 9. Germline loops: CDR1 GTSNPN, CDR2 SVGIG (reference sequence).

This clone was found once. Compared with germline, one end of the junction differs, possibly owing to a read error. The chain links TRBV5-1 to TRBJ2-1; D gene unclear. Germline V gives CDR1 SGHRS, CDR2 YFSETQ. CDR3 length: 15 amino acids. The CDR3 sequence: CASTLTSSSYNEQFF. CDR3 nucleotide sequence: TGCGCCAGCACCTTGACGTCCAGCTCCTACAATGAGCAGTTCTTC.

V is TRBV4-3 and J is TRBJ2-5, with no clear D. Judging by the DNA end, TRBJ2-7 fits better; the J call may be wrong. CDR3 length: 14 amino acids. The germline CDR1 and CDR2 sequences are LGHNA and YSLEER. The CDR3 DNA reads TGCGCCAGCAGCCAAGATCTGAACTACTACGAGCAGTACTTC. Translation: CASSQDLNYYEQYF.

This clone was seen a single time. The chain uses TRBV9 and TRBJ1-2; D not certain. V lost 4 bases, J lost 8 bases, and 15 bases lay in between. CDR3 size: 13 residues. Germline V gene lookup returns CDR1 SGDLS and CDR2 YYNGEE. CDR3 residues: CASSLPRRGGYTF. The CDR3 nucleotides read TGTGCCAGCAGCCTCCCCCGGCGAGGGGGCTACACCTTC.

V gene TRBV5-8 combines with J gene TRBJ1-4; TRBD1 matches at 8 bases. The CDR3 runs to 16 residues. Germline CDR1 SGHTS, CDR2 YDEGEE. Trimming cost V 3 bases and J 6 bases; bases outside gene matches: 10. The CDR3 DNA reads TGTGCCAGCAGCTCCGCTGCAGGGGGCGCGTATGAAAAACTGTTTTTT. Its protein is CASSSAAGGAYEKLFF.

Points on this clone: Other DNA sequences in the same sample also yield this CDR3. The chain recombines TRBV15 with TRBJ2-7; 8 nucleotides align to TRBD1. This CDR3 has 14 amino acids. V trimming: 3 bases; J trimming: 4 bases; junction bases outside the gene matches: 5. Per the germline V gene, CDR1 is LNHNV and CDR2 is YYDKDF (reference sequence). The CDR3 protein is CATSRDRQGYEQYF. Here the CDR3 DNA reads TGTGCCACCAGCAGGGATAGACAGGGGTACGAGCAGTACTTC.

This clone appeared a few times. The same CDR3 also results from other DNA sequences found in this sample. The CDR3 region has the DNA TGTGCCAGCAGCGTGGGGGGAGATACGCAGTATTTT. Protein: CASSVGGDTQYF. This sequence joins TRBV9 and TRBJ2-3, with D maybe TRBD2 (6 bases). The germline CDR1 and CDR2 sequences are SGDLS and YYNGEE. This CDR3 contains 12 residues. V was shortened by 2 bases and J by 5 bases, with 6 bases between the two germline ends.

The rearrangement links TRBV14 to TRBJ2-1; perhaps TRBD2 as D (6 bases). The CDR3 has 21 amino acids. Germline assignment: CDR1 SGHDN and CDR2 FVKESK. The V and J ends lost 1 base and 3 bases respectively, with 28 bases between them. In nucleotides, the CDR3 is TGTGCCAGCAGCCAAGTCTGGTGGGGGACTTCCCGGACCACTGACTACAATGAGCAGTTCTTC. It specifies CASSQVWWGTSRTTDYNEQFF.

This chain uses TRBV7-6 with TRBJ2-7, with a tentative D call TRBD2 (6 bases). The germline V gene has CDR1 SGHVS and CDR2 FNYEAQ. V gave up 6 bases and J gave up 3 bases, with 15 bases separating them. The CDR3 length is 14 residues. CDR3 DNA: TGTGCCAGCAGGAGACTAGAGGGAAACTACGAGCAGTACTTC. It yields the protein CASRRLEGNYEQYF. The full variable domain, with the rest looked up from reference TRBV7-6 and TRBJ2-7, is GAGVSQSPRYKVTKRGQDVALRCDPISGHVSLYWYRQALGQGPEFLTYFNYEAQQDKSGLPNDRFSAERPEGSISTLTIQRTEQRDSAMYRCASRRLEGNYEQYFGPGTRLTVT.

This clone has more than one count but fewer than ten. This chain connects TRBV7-8 to TRBJ1-2; no reliable D call. CDR3 length equals 13 residues. Trimming shortened V by 1 base and J by 3 bases, and 6 bases separated the two germline ends. Looked up from germline, CDR1 is SGHVS and CDR2 is FQNEAQ. CDR3 in DNA: TGTGCCAGCAGCTTAGACACCCACTATGGCTACACCTTC. It codes for CASSLDTHYGYTF.

This clone was seen a handful of times. V and J are TRBV27 and TRBJ2-2; no clear D. Germline-derived CDR1 and CDR2 are MNHEY and SMNVEV (reference sequence). V gave up 8 bases and J gave up 7 bases, with 8 bases separating them. CDR3 size: 11 residues. The CDR3: CASENGGELFF. As DNA, the CDR3 is TGTGCCAGCGAGAATGGCGGGGAGCTGTTTTTT.